This record covers a single TCR beta chain. This CDR3 has 15 amino acids. Trimming removed 0 bases from V and 5 bases from J, with 11 bases in between. The germline CDR1 and CDR2 sequences are SGHKS and YYEKEE (reference sequence). Method: immunoSEQ multiplex PCR; TCRdb's copy keeps in-frame clones and lacks some. The sample records around 85,000 clones, about 90% being singletons. This entry comes from a study of blood T cell repertoires in COVID-19. Study at large: PBMCs, B-cell-depleted T cells, or T cells provided the cDNA or gDNA that made up the material.

This receptor was identified in a woman aged 80 or over with active or convalescent COVID-19. J is TRBJ1-4 and V is TRBV5-5; possible D gene TRBD1, 6 bases. Material: peripheral blood. Here the CDR3 reads CASSLAWTENEKLFF. The CDR3 nucleotides read TGTGCCAGCAGCTTGGCATGGACAGAGAATGAAAAACTGTTTTTT.